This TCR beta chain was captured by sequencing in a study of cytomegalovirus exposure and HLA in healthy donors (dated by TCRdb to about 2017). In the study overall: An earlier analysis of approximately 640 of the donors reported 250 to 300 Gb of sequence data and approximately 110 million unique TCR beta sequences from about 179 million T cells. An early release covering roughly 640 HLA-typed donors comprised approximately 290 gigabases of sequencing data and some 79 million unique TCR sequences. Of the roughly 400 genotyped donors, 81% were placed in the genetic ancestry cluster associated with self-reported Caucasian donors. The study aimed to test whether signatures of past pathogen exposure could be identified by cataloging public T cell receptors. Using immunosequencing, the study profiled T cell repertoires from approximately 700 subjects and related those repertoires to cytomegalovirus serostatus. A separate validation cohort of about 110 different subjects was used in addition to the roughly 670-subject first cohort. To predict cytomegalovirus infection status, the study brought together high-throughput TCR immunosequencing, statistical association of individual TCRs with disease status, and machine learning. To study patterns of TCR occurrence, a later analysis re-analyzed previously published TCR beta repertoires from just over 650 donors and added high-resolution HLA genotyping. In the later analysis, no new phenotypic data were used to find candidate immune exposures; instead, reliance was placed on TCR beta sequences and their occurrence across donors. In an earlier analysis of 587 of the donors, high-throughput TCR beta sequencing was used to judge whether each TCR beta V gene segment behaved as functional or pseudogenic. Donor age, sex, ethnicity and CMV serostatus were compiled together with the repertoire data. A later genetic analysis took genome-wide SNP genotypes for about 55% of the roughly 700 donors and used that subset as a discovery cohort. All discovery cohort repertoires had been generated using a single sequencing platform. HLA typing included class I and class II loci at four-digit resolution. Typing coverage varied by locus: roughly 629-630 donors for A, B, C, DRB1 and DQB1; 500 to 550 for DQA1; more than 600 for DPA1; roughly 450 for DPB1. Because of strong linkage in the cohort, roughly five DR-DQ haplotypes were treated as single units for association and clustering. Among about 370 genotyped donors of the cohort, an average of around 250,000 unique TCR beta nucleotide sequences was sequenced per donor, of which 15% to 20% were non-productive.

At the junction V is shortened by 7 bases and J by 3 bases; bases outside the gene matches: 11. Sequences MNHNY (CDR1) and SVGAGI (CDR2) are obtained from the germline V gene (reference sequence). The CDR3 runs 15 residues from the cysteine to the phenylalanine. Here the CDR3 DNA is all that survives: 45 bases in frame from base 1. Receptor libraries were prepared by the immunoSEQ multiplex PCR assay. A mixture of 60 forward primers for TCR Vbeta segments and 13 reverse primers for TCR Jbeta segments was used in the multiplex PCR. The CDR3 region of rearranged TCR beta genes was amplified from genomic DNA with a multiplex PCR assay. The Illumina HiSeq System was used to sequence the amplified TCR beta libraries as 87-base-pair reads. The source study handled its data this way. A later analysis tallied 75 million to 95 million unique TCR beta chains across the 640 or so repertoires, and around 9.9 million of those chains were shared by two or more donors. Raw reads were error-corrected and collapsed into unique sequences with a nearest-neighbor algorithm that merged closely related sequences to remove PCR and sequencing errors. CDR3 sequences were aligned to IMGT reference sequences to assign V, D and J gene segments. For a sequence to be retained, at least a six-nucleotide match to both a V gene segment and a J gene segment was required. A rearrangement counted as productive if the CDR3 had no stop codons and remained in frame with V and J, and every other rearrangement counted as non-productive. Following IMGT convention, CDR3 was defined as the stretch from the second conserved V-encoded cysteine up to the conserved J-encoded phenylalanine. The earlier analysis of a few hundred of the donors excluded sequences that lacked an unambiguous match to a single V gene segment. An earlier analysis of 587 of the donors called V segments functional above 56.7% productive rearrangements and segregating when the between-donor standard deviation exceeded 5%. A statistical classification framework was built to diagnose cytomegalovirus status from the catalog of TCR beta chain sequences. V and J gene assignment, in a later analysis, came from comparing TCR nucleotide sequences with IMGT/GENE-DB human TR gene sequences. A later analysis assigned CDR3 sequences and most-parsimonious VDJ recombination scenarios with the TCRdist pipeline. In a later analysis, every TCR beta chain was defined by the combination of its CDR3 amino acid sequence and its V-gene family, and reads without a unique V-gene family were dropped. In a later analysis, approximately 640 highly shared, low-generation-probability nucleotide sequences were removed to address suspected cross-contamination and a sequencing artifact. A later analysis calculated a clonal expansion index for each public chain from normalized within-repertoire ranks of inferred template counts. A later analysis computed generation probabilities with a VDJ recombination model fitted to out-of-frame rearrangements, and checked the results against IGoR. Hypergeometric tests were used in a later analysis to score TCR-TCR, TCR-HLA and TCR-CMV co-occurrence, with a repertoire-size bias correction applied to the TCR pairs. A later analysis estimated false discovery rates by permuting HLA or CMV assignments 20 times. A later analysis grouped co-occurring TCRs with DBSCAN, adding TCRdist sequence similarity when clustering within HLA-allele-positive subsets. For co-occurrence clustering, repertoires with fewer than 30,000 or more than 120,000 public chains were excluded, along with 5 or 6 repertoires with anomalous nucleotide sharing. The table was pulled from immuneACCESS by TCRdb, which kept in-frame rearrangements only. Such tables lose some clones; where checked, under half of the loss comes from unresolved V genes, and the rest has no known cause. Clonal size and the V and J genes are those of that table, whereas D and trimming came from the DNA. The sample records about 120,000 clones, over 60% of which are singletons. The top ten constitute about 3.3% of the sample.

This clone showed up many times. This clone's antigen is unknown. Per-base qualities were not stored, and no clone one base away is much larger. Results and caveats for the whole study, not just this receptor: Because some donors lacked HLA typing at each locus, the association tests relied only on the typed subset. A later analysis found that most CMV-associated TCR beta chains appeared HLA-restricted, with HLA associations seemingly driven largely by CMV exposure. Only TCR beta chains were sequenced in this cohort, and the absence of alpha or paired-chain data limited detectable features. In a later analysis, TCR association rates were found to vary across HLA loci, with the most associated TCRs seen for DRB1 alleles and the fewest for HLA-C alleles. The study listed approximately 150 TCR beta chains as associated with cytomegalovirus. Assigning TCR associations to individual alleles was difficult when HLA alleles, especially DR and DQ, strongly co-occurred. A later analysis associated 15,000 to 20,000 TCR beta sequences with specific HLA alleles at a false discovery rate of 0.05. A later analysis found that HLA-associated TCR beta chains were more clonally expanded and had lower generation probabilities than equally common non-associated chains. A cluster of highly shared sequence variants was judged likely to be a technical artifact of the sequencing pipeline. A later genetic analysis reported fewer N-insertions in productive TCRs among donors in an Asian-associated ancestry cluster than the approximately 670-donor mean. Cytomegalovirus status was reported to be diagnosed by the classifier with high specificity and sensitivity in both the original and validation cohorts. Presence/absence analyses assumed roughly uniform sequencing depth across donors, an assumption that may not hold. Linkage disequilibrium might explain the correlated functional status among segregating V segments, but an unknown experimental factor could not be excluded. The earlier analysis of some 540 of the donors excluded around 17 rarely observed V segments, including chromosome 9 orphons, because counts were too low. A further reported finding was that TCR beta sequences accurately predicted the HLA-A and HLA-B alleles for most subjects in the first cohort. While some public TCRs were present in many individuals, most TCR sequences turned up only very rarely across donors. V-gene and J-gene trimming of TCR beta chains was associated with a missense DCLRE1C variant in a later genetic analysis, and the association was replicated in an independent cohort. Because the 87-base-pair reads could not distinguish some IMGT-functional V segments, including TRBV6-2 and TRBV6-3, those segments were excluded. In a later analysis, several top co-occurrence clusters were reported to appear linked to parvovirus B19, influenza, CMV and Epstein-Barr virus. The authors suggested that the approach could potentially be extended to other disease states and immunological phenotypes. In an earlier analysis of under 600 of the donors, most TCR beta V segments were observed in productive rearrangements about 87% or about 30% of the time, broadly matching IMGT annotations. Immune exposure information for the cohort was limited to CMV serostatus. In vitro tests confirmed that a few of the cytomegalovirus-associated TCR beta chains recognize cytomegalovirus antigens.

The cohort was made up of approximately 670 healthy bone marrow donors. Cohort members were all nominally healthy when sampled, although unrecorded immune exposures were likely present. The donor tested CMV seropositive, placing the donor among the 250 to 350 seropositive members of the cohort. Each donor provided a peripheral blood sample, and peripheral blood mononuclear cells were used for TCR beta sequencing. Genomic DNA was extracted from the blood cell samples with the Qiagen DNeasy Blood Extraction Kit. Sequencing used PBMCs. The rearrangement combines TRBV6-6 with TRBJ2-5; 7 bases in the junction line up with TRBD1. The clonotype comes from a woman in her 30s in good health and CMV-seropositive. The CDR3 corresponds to CASKDTGTAKETQYF. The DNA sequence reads TGTGCCAGCAAAGATACCGGGACAGCTAAAGAGACCCAGTACTTC.